The 18 T cell receptor beta chains below all came from one sample that was sequenced in a study of cytomegalovirus exposure and HLA in healthy donors. Both 60 Vbeta primers and 13 Jbeta primers went into the PCR. The repertoire was sequenced with immunoSEQ multiplex PCR; TCRdb's copy has only in-frame clones and lacks some. The table has approximately 200,000 clones, roughly four fifths seen once. Sequencing input: PBMCs. The receptors stem from a man aged 25 to 40 in good health and CMV-seronegative.

J is TRBJ2-1 and V is TRBV7-3; tentative D call: TRBD1 (6 bases). Germline CDR1 SGHTA, CDR2 FQGTGA. Trimming removed 1 base at V and 8 bases at J, with 12 bases between. The length of the CDR3 is 14 residues. DNA for the CDR3: TGTGCCAGCAGCTTAAGGGGGCTAGCCGATGAGCAGTTCTTC. This sequence encodes CASSLRGLADEQFF.

The rearrangement links TRBV4-2 to TRBJ2-3, with 14 bases identical to TRBD2. The CDR3 totals 18 residues. Germline assignment: CDR1 LGHNA and CDR2 YNFKEQ. Germline trimming cut 1 base from V and 4 bases from J; bases unmatched to any gene: 7. CDR3 region: CASSQAGLAGVGADTQYF. The CDR3 DNA follows: TGTGCCAGCAGCCAAGCGGGACTAGCGGGAGTTGGGGCAGATACGCAGTATTTT.

This clone occurred a few times. This rearrangement joins TRBV7-9 to TRBJ2-7; D may be TRBD2 (6 bases). V was shortened by 3 bases and J by 7 bases, with 16 bases between the two germline ends. CDR1 and CDR2 from the germline V gene are SEHNR and FQNEAQ (reference sequence). CDR3 size: 14 residues. The CDR3 sequence: CASSFGGSSGEQYF. In DNA form, the CDR3 reads TGTGCCAGCAGCTTCGGGGGTTCCTCGGGAGAGCAGTACTTC.

The chain has TRBV30 and TRBJ1-2, with D hard to call. CDR3 size: 14 residues. CDR1 is GTSNPN, CDR2 SVGIG, per germline (reference sequence). Trimming stripped 2 bases from V and 4 bases from J, with 14 bases between. The CDR3 loop reads CAWSIDPGGYGYTF. The CDR3 nucleotides read TGTGCCTGGAGTATAGACCCCGGCGGCTATGGCTACACCTTC.

J is TRBJ1-5 and V is TRBV15; 10 bases fit TRBD1. Germline trimming cut 1 base from V and 6 bases from J; bases unmatched to any gene: 3. Germline assignment: CDR1 LNHNV and CDR2 YYDKDF (reference sequence). This CDR3 has 15 amino acids. The CDR3 reads CATSRVGQGSQPQHF. The CDR3 coding sequence is TGTGCCACCAGCAGAGTGGGACAGGGGTCTCAGCCCCAGCATTTT.

The chain employs TRBV27 and TRBJ1-4; TRBD1 might be the D (5 bases). CDR1 is MNHEY and CDR2 is SMNVEV in the germline V gene (reference sequence). V was pared by 1 base and J by 7 bases, with 13 bases between. This CDR3 has 15 residues. The CDR3: CASSLWAGFGEKLFF. The DNA for the CDR3 is TGTGCCAGCAGTTTATGGGCAGGGTTTGGTGAAAAACTGTTTTTT.

The J gene is TRBJ1-2, the V gene TRBV7-3, with D possibly being TRBD1 (5 bases). V shed 2 bases and J shed 7 bases, with 11 bases lying between them. There are 13 residues in the CDR3. CDR1 is SGHTA, CDR2 FQGTGA, per germline. As DNA, the CDR3 is TGTGCCAGCAGCTTATATCAGGGTGGTGGCTACACCTTC. Translating gives CASSLYQGGGYTF.

This clone has only a few counts. This rearrangement joins TRBV9 to TRBJ1-3; D not resolved. Trimming removed 0 bases at V and 3 bases at J, with 7 bases between. This CDR3 comprises 14 residues. Germline CDR1 and CDR2: SGDLS and YYNGEE. The CDR3 reads CASSVGSIGNTIYF. The CDR3 DNA sequence: TGTGCCAGCAGCGTAGGTTCCATTGGAAACACCATATATTTT.

The V gene is TRBV6-5, the J gene TRBJ1-2; D might be TRBD1 (6 bases). The CDR3 length is 14 residues. V was trimmed by 6 bases and J by 5 bases, leaving 16 bases between them. Germline assignment: CDR1 MNHEY and CDR2 SVGAGI. The CDR3 loop is CASRLGQTTYGYTF. The CDR3 DNA follows: TGTGCCAGCAGACTCGGACAGACAACTTATGGCTACACCTTC.

J is TRBJ2-7 and V is TRBV6-1; tentatively, D is TRBD1 (5 bases). The CDR3 extends over 17 amino acids. V lost 4 bases and J 6 bases, leaving 25 bases between the germline ends. Germline assignment: CDR1 MNHNS and CDR2 SASEGT. The CDR3 DNA reads as TGTGCCAGCAGTGTCCAGGGCGTTGTTTCTAGATCGGTCGAGCAGTACTTC. Translation gives CASSVQGVVSRSVEQYF.

This rearrangement joins TRBV6-5 to TRBJ2-1; no definite D call. The V end was cut by 4 bases, the J end by 3 bases, with 7 bases between. Germline assignment: CDR1 MNHEY and CDR2 SVGAGI. The CDR3 sequence is 13 residues long. The DNA of the CDR3 is TGTGCCAGCAGTTTGGGCTACTACAATGAGCAGTTCTTC. It specifies CASSLGYYNEQFF.

A word on this clone: Within the sample, other DNA sequences also encode this same CDR3. The rearrangement joins TRBV19 to TRBJ2-7; TRBD1 matches at 7 bases. The length of the CDR3 is 14 residues. J gave up 3 bases and V 3 bases, and 5 bases lay outside the gene matches. Germline CDR1 reads LNHDA; CDR2 reads SQIVND (reference sequence). The CDR3 loop reads CASSIGQGDYEQYF. CDR3 in DNA: TGTGCCAGTAGTATTGGGCAGGGGGACTACGAGCAGTACTTC.

This chain uses TRBV9 with TRBJ1-1, with 7 bases matching TRBD1. The CDR3 has 16 residues. The V and J ends lost 0 bases and 5 bases, in that order; junction bases with no gene match: 10. CDR1 and CDR2 (germline): SGDLS, YYNGEE. CDR3 sequence (DNA): TGTGCCAGCAGCGTAGCGGCCCAGACAGGGTCGACTGAAGCTTTCTTT. Residues: CASSVAAQTGSTEAFF.

CDR3 in amino acids: CASSYSSALELFF. CDR3 DNA: TGTGCCAGCAGTTACTCATCCGCGCTGGAGCTGTTTTTT. The chain links TRBV6-5 to TRBJ2-2; D is unresolved. Germline V lookup: CDR1 MNHEY, CDR2 SVGAGI. The V end lost 0 bases, the J end lost 10 bases, and 9 bases lay between the germline ends. The CDR3 length is 13 residues.

The CDR3 nucleotides are TGTGCCAGCAGCTTCGGGTTCCAGTTCCGTCAAGAGACCCAGTACTTC. As protein: CASSFGFQFRQETQYF. J is TRBJ2-5 and V is TRBV7-9; D is undetermined. Trimming removed 3 bases from V and 2 bases from J, with 16 bases in between. This CDR3 is 16 amino acids long. Germline CDR1 and CDR2: SEHNR and FQNEAQ (reference sequence).

This chain connects TRBV28 to TRBJ1-1; 7 bases are shared with TRBD1. Germline CDR1 and CDR2: MDHEN and SYDVKM. This CDR3 is 15 amino acids long. Trimming removed 5 bases from V and 5 bases from J; junction bases left unmatched: 11. CDR3 in DNA: TGTGCCAGCAGTCACGGAACAGGGGTAGGGACTGAAGCTTTCTTT. It is translated as CASSHGTGVGTEAFF.

The chain uses TRBV5-5 and TRBJ2-4, with D maybe TRBD2 (6 bases). Trimming stripped 0 bases from V and 3 bases from J, with 10 bases between. CDR3 size: 15 residues. CDR1 SGHKS and CDR2 YYEKEE come from the germline V gene (reference sequence). Written as DNA, the CDR3 is TGTGCCAGCAGCTTGGCGGGAGAGGGCAAAAACATTCAGTACTTC. Protein: CASSLAGEGKNIQYF.

This chain uses TRBV10-3 with TRBJ2-2, with a weak D call TRBD1 (5 bases). V lost 0 bases and J lost 0, with 8 bases in between. CDR3 length: 16 residues. The germline CDR1 and CDR2 sequences are ENHRY and SYGVKD. CDR3 coding DNA: TGTGCCATCAGTGAGTCAGGGGTGGCGAACACCGGGGAGCTGTTTTTT. Protein: CAISESGVANTGELFF.